The 32 T cell receptor beta chains presented below share a single source sample, sequenced in a study of shared clonotypes between healthy human individuals. Produced via immunoSEQ multiplex PCR; TCRdb's table is partial and in-frame only. The repertoire holds 2 million to 2.5 million clones, with approximately 93% as singletons. Sequenced: naive CD4+ T cells from PBMCs. Indicated subset: CD45RA+ positively selected. These receptors all stem from a man aged 18-30 years in good health. Some clones in this sample may be carry-over from other donors' samples.

The chain combines TRBV10-3 with TRBJ1-1, with 7 bases identical to TRBD1. This CDR3 contains 15 residues. The ends lost 10 bases at V and 1 base at J; junction bases unmatched: 12. The germline gives CDR1 ENHRY, CDR2 SYGVKD. This chain's CDR3 is CATFYRDSSNTEAFF. CDR3 in DNA: TGTGCCACCTTTTACCGGGACAGTTCGAACACTGAAGCTTTCTTT.

In nucleotides, the CDR3 is TGTGCCAGCAGCTTAACTAGCGGGGACTACGAGCAGTACTTC. This encodes CASSLTSGDYEQYF. The chain links TRBV7-2 to TRBJ2-7; 10 bases are shared with TRBD2. CDR3 length equals 14 residues. V dropped 2 bases and J dropped 3; count of bases not matched to a gene: 1. Per the germline V gene, CDR1 is SGHTA and CDR2 is FQGNSA.

Turning to this clone: The same CDR3 also results from other DNA sequences found in this sample. The chain links TRBV20-1 to TRBJ2-1; D is unresolved. Germline V CDR1 and CDR2: DFQATT, SNEGSKA (reference sequence). V lost 6 bases to trimming and J lost 5 bases, with 5 bases between them. The CDR3 runs 10 residues. As DNA, the CDR3 is TGCAGTGCGCGCGACAATGAGCAGTTCTTC. Translated: CSARDNEQFF.

This chain links TRBV28 with TRBJ1-2; a possible D gene is TRBD1 (5 bases). Germline-derived CDR1 and CDR2 are MDHEN and SYDVKM. The V gene lost 6 bases and the J gene lost 7 bases, with 9 bases spanning the gap. The CDR3 loop spans 11 amino acids. CDR3 in amino acids: CASRQGVGYTF. The CDR3 nucleotides are TGTGCCAGCAGGCAGGGTGTTGGCTACACCTTC.

This chain joins TRBV6-6 and TRBJ2-3; D is perhaps TRBD1 (6 bases). Germline CDR1 reads MNHNY; CDR2 reads SVGAGI (reference sequence). The V and J ends lost 2 bases and 14 bases respectively, with 20 bases between them. CDR3 length: 14 amino acids. In DNA, the CDR3 is TGTGCCAGCAGTTACGAGGCAGGACAACAGGGCTGGTATTTT. Its translation is CASSYEAGQQGWYF.

This clone was seen a single time. The CDR3 protein is CATSSAAPGTASYNEQFF. The DNA of the CDR3 is TGTGCCACCAGCAGTGCTGCCCCCGGGACAGCTTCCTACAATGAGCAGTTCTTC. V gene TRBV15 combines with J gene TRBJ2-1; TRBD1 matches at 7 bases. The CDR3 sequence is 18 residues long. Germline loops: CDR1 LNHNV, CDR2 YYDKDF (reference sequence). The trim removed 3 bases at V and 1 base at J, leaving 12 bases unmatched.

The chain combines TRBV4-1 with TRBJ2-1; D may be TRBD1 or TRBD2 (6 bases each). Germline-derived CDR1 and CDR2 are MGHRA and YSYEKL. The ends were cut back, 1 base at V and 0 bases at J, with 10 bases in the middle. The CDR3 is made up of 16 amino acids. The CDR3 region has the DNA TGCGCCAGCAGCCAAGGGTGGGGGGCCTCCTACAATGAGCAGTTCTTC. It encodes CASSQGWGASYNEQFF.

In nucleotides, the CDR3 is TGTGCCAGTAGTATAGACGGACAGATAACCGGGGAGCTGTTTTTT. Translated: CASSIDGQITGELFF. V usage is TRBV19 and J usage is TRBJ2-2; possible D gene TRBD1, 6 bases. CDR1 and CDR2 from the germline V gene are LNHDA and SQIVND (reference sequence). With 0 bases removed from V and 5 bases from J, the gap between germline ends came to 10 bases. The CDR3 has 15 amino acids.

The chain links TRBV29-1 to TRBJ1-5, with a possible D match to TRBD1 (5 bases). Looked up from germline, CDR1 is SQVTM and CDR2 is ANQGSEA. The CDR3 covers 14 residues. Trimming took 4 bases from V and 1 from J, leaving 11 bases between them. CDR3 protein: CSVASDRSNQPQHF. CDR3 DNA sequence: TGCAGCGTTGCTTCAGACAGAAGCAATCAGCCCCAGCATTTT.

The genes are TRBV30 and TRBJ2-3; TRBD2 is a possible D gene (5 bases). This CDR3 comprises 14 residues. Germline CDR1 is GTSNPN and CDR2 is SVGIG (reference sequence). With 2 bases removed from V and 0 bases from J, the gap between germline ends came to 9 bases. The CDR3 bases are TGTGCCTGGAGTAGGCCTAGCAGCACAGATACGCAGTATTTT. Protein product: CAWSRPSSTDTQYF.

The genes are TRBV7-6 and TRBJ2-7; 7 nucleotides align to TRBD2. Germline lookup yields CDR1 SGHVS and CDR2 FNYEAQ. J lost 4 bases, V lost 5 bases, and 11 bases had no gene match. CDR3 size: 15 residues. This CDR3 reads CASSPSSGAFYEQYF. As DNA, the CDR3 is TGTGCCAGCAGCCCCTCAAGCGGGGCATTTTACGAGCAGTACTTC.

As to this clone: Additional DNA sequences in this sample encode the identical CDR3. CDR3 amino acids: CASRPGLSTDTQYF. DNA of the CDR3: TGTGCCAGCAGACCGGGGCTGAGCACAGATACGCAGTATTTT. V is TRBV2 and J is TRBJ2-3; D is perhaps TRBD1 or TRBD2 (5 bases each). The CDR3 has 14 residues. The V and J ends lost 6 bases and 0 bases respectively, with 10 bases between them. Germline loops: CDR1 SNHLY, CDR2 FYNNEI. Combining the CDR3 with reference TRBV2 and TRBJ2-3 gives the whole variable domain EPEVTQTPSHQVTQMGQEVILRCVPISNHLYFYWYRQILGQKVEFLVSFYNNEISEKSEIFDDQFSVERPDGSNFTLKIRSTKLEDSAMYFCASRPGLSTDTQYFGPGTRLTVL.

The chain employs TRBV18 and TRBJ2-6; no reliable D call. V was pared by 3 bases and J by 0 bases, with 12 bases between. CDR3 length: 17 residues. The germline CDR1 and CDR2 sequences are KGHSH and LQKENI. CDR3 nucleotides: TGTGCCAGCTCACCGGTCTTGGCAGCCTCTGGGGCCAACGTCCTGACTTTC. Residues: CASSPVLAASGANVLTF.

This chain links TRBV28 with TRBJ2-7, with D unresolved. Germline V gene sequence: CDR1 MDHEN, CDR2 SYDVKM. The CDR3 spans 15 residues. The V end was cut by 8 bases, the J end by 0 bases, with 17 bases between. The CDR3 DNA reads as TGTGCCAGCCTCACCCCGGCAGGCCGCTCCTACGAGCAGTACTTC. This encodes CASLTPAGRSYEQYF.

The chain uses TRBV19 and TRBJ2-5, with TRBD2 matching over 7 bases. Germline CDR1 reads LNHDA; CDR2 reads SQIVND (reference sequence). The CDR3 extends over 15 amino acids. The junction had 18 bases not matched to a gene; V was cut back by 10 bases and J by 7 bases. In DNA, the CDR3 is TGTGCCACGAGTAGCCTACTAGCGCGCGACGGGACCCAGTACTTC. Its protein is CATSSLLARDGTQYF.

The chain joins TRBV28 to TRBJ1-3, with D tentatively TRBD1 (6 bases). Trimming took 6 bases from V and 1 from J, leaving 13 bases between them. The CDR3 is 15 residues long. Germline-derived CDR1 and CDR2 are MDHEN and SYDVKM. In DNA, the CDR3 is TGTGCCAGCAGGGGGGCGGGGGTTTCTGGAAACACCATATATTTT. Its protein is CASRGAGVSGNTIYF.

The chain uses TRBV6-1 and TRBJ1-1; D is possibly TRBD1 (6 bases). The germline V and J ends were trimmed by 1 base and 7 bases, with 13 bases remaining between them. Germline CDR1 reads MNHNS; CDR2 reads SASEGT. This CDR3 region has 14 residues. CDR3 bases: TGTGCCAGCAGTGAAGATCCGGGGGCCATTGAAGCTTTCTTT. This translates into CASSEDPGAIEAFF.

The CDR3 coding sequence is TGTGCCAGCAGCGACCGAACTAGTTATCAAGAGACCCAGTACTTC. This translates into CASSDRTSYQETQYF. The rearrangement links TRBV14 to TRBJ2-5; D is possibly TRBD2 (5 bases). This CDR3 is 15 amino acids long. V gave up 5 bases and J gave up 2 bases, with 15 bases separating them. The germline gives CDR1 SGHDN, CDR2 FVKESK.

In regard to this clone: A much larger clone differs from this one at a single base, so this may be a read error. The sample contains more than one DNA sequence encoding this CDR3. The gene calls are TRBV11-2 and TRBJ2-7; D call uncertain. The CDR3 sequence is 12 residues long. Germline V CDR1 and CDR2: SGHAT, FQNNGV. The V gene lost 5 bases and the J gene lost 1 base, with 6 bases spanning the gap. The CDR3 region has the DNA TGTGCCAGCAGCCCTTCTTCCTACGAGCAGTACTTC. This codes for CASSPSSYEQYF.

As for this clone: Other DNA sequences from this sample encode an identical CDR3 as well. CDR3 sequence: CASSLTGSGANVLTF. The CDR3 coding sequence is TGTGCCAGCAGCCTGACGGGCTCTGGGGCCAACGTCCTGACTTTC. This chain uses TRBV7-9 with TRBJ2-6; D is ambiguous. The CDR3 is made up of 15 amino acids. Trimming left V 5 bases short and J 0 bases short, with 8 bases between. From germline, CDR1 is SEHNR and CDR2 FQNEAQ (reference sequence).

The rearrangement links TRBV10-3 to TRBJ2-1; 14 nucleotides line up with TRBD2. This CDR3 contains 14 residues. Losses at the gene ends were 7 bases for V and 6 bases for J; bases not matched to a gene: 2. Per germline, CDR1 ENHRY and CDR2 SYGVKD. Here the CDR3 reads CAITGLAGANEQFF. Written as DNA, the CDR3 is TGTGCCATCACGGGACTAGCGGGAGCCAATGAGCAGTTCTTC.

This chain links TRBV4-3 with TRBJ2-1; possibly TRBD2 for D (6 bases). This CDR3 spans 16 amino acids. Trimming took 3 bases from V and 2 from J, leaving 14 bases between them. Germline CDR1 and CDR2: LGHNA and YSLEER. The CDR3 sequence is CASSHRGENPYNEQFF. CDR3 in DNA: TGCGCCAGCAGCCACCGCGGGGAAAACCCCTACAATGAGCAGTTCTTC.

The V and J genes are TRBV30 and TRBJ1-2, with a tentative D call TRBD1 (5 bases). The CDR3 is made up of 16 amino acids. Germline assignment: CDR1 GTSNPN and CDR2 SVGIG (reference sequence). V was shortened by 0 bases and J by 3 bases, with 17 bases between the two germline ends. In nucleotides, the CDR3 is TGTGCCTGGAGTGTACCCCCAGGGCTAGGGGACTATGGCTACACCTTC. Translation gives CAWSVPPGLGDYGYTF.

J is TRBJ2-5 and V is TRBV14, with 11 nucleotides matching TRBD2. The junction had 5 bases not matched to a gene; V was cut back by 4 bases and J by 4 bases. CDR3 length equals 15 residues. CDR1 is SGHDN and CDR2 is FVKESK in the germline V gene. The CDR3 spells CASSRRLAGIETQYF. The CDR3 coding sequence is TGTGCCAGCAGCCGTAGACTAGCGGGGATAGAGACCCAGTACTTC.

The gene calls are TRBV19 and TRBJ1-2; 7 nucleotides align to TRBD1. The germline V gene has CDR1 LNHDA and CDR2 SQIVND (reference sequence). J was trimmed by 6 bases and V by 7 bases; bases with no gene match: 11. The CDR3 sequence is 14 residues long. CDR3 region: CASNILQGINGYTF. CDR3 nucleotides: TGTGCCAGTAATATCTTACAGGGGATTAATGGCTACACCTTC.

This chain links TRBV11-3 with TRBJ2-2, with 9 bases lining up with TRBD2. Germline trimming cut 8 bases from V and 2 bases from J; bases unmatched to any gene: 9. Germline CDR1 and CDR2: SGHNT and YENEEA. This CDR3 is built from 16 residues. The CDR3 spells CASGRGLAGNTGELFF. CDR3 in DNA: TGTGCCAGCGGTAGGGGGCTAGCGGGAAACACCGGGGAGCTGTTTTTT.

This sequence joins TRBV14 and TRBJ2-1; 11 bases are a match to TRBD2. CDR1 and CDR2 (germline): SGHDN, FVKESK. With 4 bases clipped from V and 7 bases from J, the junction kept 12 bases outside the gene matches. The CDR3 is 17 amino acids. CDR3 DNA sequence: TGTGCCAGCAGCCCTGGCGGGCTAGCGGGAGGATGGAATGAGCAGTTCTTC. Translating it yields CASSPGGLAGGWNEQFF.

V and J are TRBV6-1 and TRBJ1-2, with 10 positions matching TRBD1. The V gene end was trimmed by 6 bases and the J gene end by 2 bases; junction bases not matched to a gene: 0. Germline CDR1 and CDR2: MNHNS and SASEGT. The CDR3 is made up of 13 amino acids. The CDR3 DNA reads as TGTGCCAGCAGGGACAGGGGGAACTATGGCTACACCTTC. Translation gives CASRDRGNYGYTF.

V usage is TRBV7-2 and J usage is TRBJ1-5, with D possibly matching TRBD1 (5 bases). This CDR3 spans 16 amino acids. Trimming left V 4 bases short and J 1 base short, with 14 bases between. Germline loops: CDR1 SGHTA, CDR2 FQGNSA. CDR3 DNA: TGTGCCAGCAGCTACTTTGGGGCAGAAAGCAATCAGCCCCAGCATTTT. It encodes CASSYFGAESNQPQHF.

The chain recombines TRBV28 with TRBJ1-1; possible D gene TRBD1, 5 bases. The CDR3 covers 17 residues. The V gene's germline CDR1 is MDHEN and CDR2 SYDVKM. V was trimmed by 6 bases and J by 5 bases, leaving 25 bases between them. CDR3 sequence reads: CASSLPSSSQGRTEAFF. The CDR3 region has the DNA TGTGCCAGCAGCTTGCCCTCGAGTTCGCAGGGTAGGACTGAAGCTTTCTTT.

The chain employs TRBV28 and TRBJ2-3; perhaps TRBD1 as D (7 bases). Trimming left V 6 bases short and J 2 bases short, with 12 bases between. Germline V gene lookup returns CDR1 MDHEN and CDR2 SYDVKM. The CDR3 has 14 amino acids. This CDR3 is CASRDRDFTDTQYF. The CDR3 DNA is TGTGCCAGCAGAGACAGGGACTTCACAGATACGCAGTATTTT.

Comments on this clone: Other DNA sequences within the sample encode an identical CDR3. J is TRBJ1-1 and V is TRBV19; D call uncertain. V lost 2 bases, J lost 1 base, and 5 bases lay in between. The germline CDR1 and CDR2 sequences are LNHDA and SQIVND (reference sequence). The CDR3 is made up of 13 amino acids. The DNA for the CDR3 is TGTGCCAGTAGTATAAGGGAGAACACTGAAGCTTTCTTT. This encodes CASSIRENTEAFF.